This T cell receptor beta chain comes out of a study of T-cell reconstitution after alpha-beta-depleted transplantation in children. Findings of the study overall: Expanded clones from the graft, numbering several hundred, reportedly supplied alpha-beta T cells about two months after transplant. Counts and diversity of T cells one year after transplant came mostly from newly produced T cells.

On this clonotype: Its antigen is unknown.

Unique molecular identifiers featured in how the TCRbeta library was prepared. TCRdb recomputed calls from the PCR reads with MiXCR, one row per CDR3 protein. Found here are roughly 570,000 distinct CDR3 sequences, about a quarter of them singletons; the top ten hold around a third. The sequenced sample was PBMCs, obtained before TCRalphabeta/CD19-depleted stem cell transplant. The receptor was derived from a boy under three years old with Wiskott-Aldrich syndrome, due to receive a stem cell transplant.

CDR3 in amino acids: CASSPRFQHEQFF. The CDR3, as DNA: TGTGCCAGCAGTCCCCGTTTCCAGCACGAGCAGTTCTTC. The V gene is TRBV28, the J gene TRBJ2-1; D not certain. Germline CDR1 reads MDHEN; CDR2 reads SYDVKM. The length of the CDR3 is 13 residues. V was pared by 5 bases and J by 10 bases, with 15 bases between.